The clone carrying this T cell receptor (beta chain) came up a few times. The antigen is undetermined. This sample was taken from a study of T cell repertoires in aging, cancer and after chemotherapy. Looking at the study overall: Repeat sampling of healthy donors over several months to years showed clear clonal overlap. General study findings and limits: In cancer patients, declining TCR diversity with age involved lost richness and lost evenness. Rebound thymic output was suggested by rising median generation probability during chemotherapy in each cancer cohort.

The template was genomic DNA from peripheral blood, not RNA. Rearranged V-D-J TRB sequences were amplified with a mixed TRB-A/B primer pool. TCRdb independently ran MiXCR on the multiplex PCR reads; one entry per CDR3 protein. The sample includes about 7,100 distinct CDR3 sequences, around two fifths of them seen just once. J was trimmed by 3 bases and V by 1 base; bases with no gene match: 6. The CDR3 is 15 residues long. Germline CDR1 and CDR2: SEHNR and FQNEAQ (reference sequence). Specimen: blood. The sequence derives from a human donor in good health. The rearrangement uses TRBV7-9 and TRBJ2-7; the match to TRBD1 covers 7 bases. The CDR3 DNA sequence: TGTGCCAGCAGCTTAGTGTCAGGGGGACACTACGAGCAGTACTTC. Protein product: CASSLVSGGHYEQYF.